Given below is one T cell receptor (beta chain) in context. The same CDR3 can be traced to other DNA sequences in this sample. V lost 8 bases, J lost 7 bases, and 5 bases stayed unmatched. The CDR3 consists of 12 residues. Germline V gene data show CDR1 as SEHNR and CDR2 as FQNEAQ (reference sequence). The data are from a study of blood T cell repertoires in COVID-19. Whole-study context: T cells, B-cell-depleted T cells, or PBMCs supplied cDNA or gDNA.

Authors' methods: The assay estimated nucleated cells by amplifying reference gene primers. Some clones are missing from TCRdb's copy, which holds only in-frame ones; the method was immunoSEQ multiplex PCR. That table supplies the V and J calls and clone size; D and trimming were determined from the DNA. The table includes over 150,000 clones, around 84% detected once. This chain uses TRBV7-9 with TRBJ2-1; 7 positions agree with TRBD2. Source material: peripheral blood. This TCR was sampled from a man aged 50 to 59 with active or convalescent COVID-19. This chain's CDR3 is CASSRTRNEQFF. The CDR3 coding sequence is TGTGCCAGCTCCAGGACTAGAAATGAGCAGTTCTTC.